This T cell receptor (beta chain) was sequenced in a study of T cells after posttransplantation cyclophosphamide. Cells defined as naive were viable CD3+CD4+ or CD3+CD8+ and CCR7+CD45RA+CD45RO-CD95-CD27+CD28+. As concerns this clone: Its antigen is unknown.

Repertoires were generated with immunoSEQ multiplex PCR, while TCRdb's copy carries only in-frame clones and drops some. The sample records tens of thousands of clones, approximately 97% being singletons. Study results and caveats: Recipient CMV seropositivity and CMV reactivation strongly tracked TRB clonality.

Sequencing was carried out using naive CD4+ T cells sorted from PBMCs. The TCR sequence derives from a man aged 45-65 years in good health, CMV-negative, and a related stem cell transplant donor.

The CDR3 region has the DNA TGCGCCAGCAGCTTGGGTCTTAGCGGGGGGGCAAATAAGCAGTTCTTC. Its translation: CASSLGLSGGANKQFF. This chain joins TRBV5-1 and TRBJ2-1; the match to TRBD2 covers 11 bases. V was pared by 0 bases and J by 11 bases, with 10 bases of the junction left unmatched. This CDR3 is 16 amino acids long. CDR1 and CDR2 from the germline V gene are SGHRS and YFSETQ. Combining the CDR3 with reference TRBV5-1 and TRBJ2-1 gives the whole variable domain KAGVTQTPRYLIKTRGQQVTLSCSPISGHRSVSWYQQTPGQGLQFLFEYFSETQRNKGNFPGRFSGRQFSNSRSEMNVSTLELGDSALYLCASSLGLSGGANKQFFGPGTRLTVL.